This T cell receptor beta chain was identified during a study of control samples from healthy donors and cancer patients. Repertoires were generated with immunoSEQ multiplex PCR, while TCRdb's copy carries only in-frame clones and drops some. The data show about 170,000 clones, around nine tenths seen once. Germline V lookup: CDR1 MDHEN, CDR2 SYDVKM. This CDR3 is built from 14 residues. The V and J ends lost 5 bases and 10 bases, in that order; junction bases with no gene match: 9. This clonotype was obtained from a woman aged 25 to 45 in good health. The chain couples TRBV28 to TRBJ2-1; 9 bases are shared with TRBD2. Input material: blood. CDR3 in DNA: TGTGCCAGCAGTCGTCCGCGGGAGGGCGCGGAGCAGTTCTTC. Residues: CASSRPREGAEQFF.